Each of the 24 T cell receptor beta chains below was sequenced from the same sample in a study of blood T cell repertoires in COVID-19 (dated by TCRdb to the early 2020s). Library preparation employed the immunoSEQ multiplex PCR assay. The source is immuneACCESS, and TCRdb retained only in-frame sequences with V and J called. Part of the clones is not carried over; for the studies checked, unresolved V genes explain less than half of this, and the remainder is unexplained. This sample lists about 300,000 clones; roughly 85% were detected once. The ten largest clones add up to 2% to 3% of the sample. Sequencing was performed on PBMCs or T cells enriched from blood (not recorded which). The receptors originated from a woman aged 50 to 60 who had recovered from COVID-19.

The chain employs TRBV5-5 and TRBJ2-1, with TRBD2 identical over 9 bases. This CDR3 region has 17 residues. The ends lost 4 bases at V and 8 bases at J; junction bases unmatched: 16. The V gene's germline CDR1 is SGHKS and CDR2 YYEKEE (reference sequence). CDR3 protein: CASSIEGLALNRDEQFF. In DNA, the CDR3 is TGTGCCAGCAGCATCGAGGGACTAGCCCTTAATAGGGATGAGCAGTTCTTC. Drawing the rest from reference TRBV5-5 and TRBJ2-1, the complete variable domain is DAGVTQSPTHLIKTRGQQVTLRCSPISGHKSVSWYQQVLGQGPQFIFQYYEKEERGRGNFPDRFSARQFPNYSSELNVNALLLGDSALYLCASSIEGLALNRDEQFFGPGTRLTVL.

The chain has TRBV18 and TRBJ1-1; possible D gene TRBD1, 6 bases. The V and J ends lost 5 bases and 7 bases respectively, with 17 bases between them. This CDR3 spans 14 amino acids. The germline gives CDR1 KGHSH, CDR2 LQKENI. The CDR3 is CASSERQGLIEAFF. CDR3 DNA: TGTGCCAGCTCAGAAAGGCAGGGGTTGATTGAAGCTTTCTTT.

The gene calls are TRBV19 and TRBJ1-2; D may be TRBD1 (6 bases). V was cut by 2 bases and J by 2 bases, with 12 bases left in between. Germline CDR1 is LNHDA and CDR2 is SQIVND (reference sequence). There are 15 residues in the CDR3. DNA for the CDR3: TGTGCCAGTAGTATAATCGGACAGAGGAACTATGGCTACACCTTC. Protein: CASSIIGQRNYGYTF.

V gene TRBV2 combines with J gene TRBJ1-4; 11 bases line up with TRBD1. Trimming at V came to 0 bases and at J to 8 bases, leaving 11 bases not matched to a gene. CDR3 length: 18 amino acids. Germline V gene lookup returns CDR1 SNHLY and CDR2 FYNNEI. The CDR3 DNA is TGTGCCAGCAGTGAAGCTGAAGTTGGACAGGGGGCTGGCGAAAAACTGTTTTTT. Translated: CASSEAEVGQGAGEKLFF.

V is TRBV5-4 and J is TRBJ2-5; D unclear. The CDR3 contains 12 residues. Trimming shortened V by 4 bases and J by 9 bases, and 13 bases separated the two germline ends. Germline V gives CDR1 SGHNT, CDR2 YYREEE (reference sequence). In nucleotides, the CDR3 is TGTGCCAGCAGCGGGCAGACCATGTCCCAGTACTTC. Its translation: CASSGQTMSQYF.

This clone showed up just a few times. The CDR3 sequence is CASNLPTGGASGNTIYF. CDR3 nucleotides: TGTGCCAGCAACCTCCCTACAGGGGGCGCTTCTGGAAACACCATATATTTT. The gene calls are TRBV7-2 and TRBJ1-3; the match to TRBD1 covers 9 bases. The junction had 11 bases not matched to a gene; V was cut back by 7 bases and J by 1 base. CDR3 length equals 17 residues. Per the germline V gene, CDR1 is SGHTA and CDR2 is FQGNSA. Drawing the rest from reference TRBV7-2 and TRBJ1-3, the complete variable domain is GAGVSQSPSNKVTEKGKDVELRCDPISGHTALYWYRQSLGQGLEFLIYFQGNSAPDKSGLPSDRFSAERTGGSVSTLTIQRTQQEDSAVYLCASNLPTGGASGNTIYFGEGSWLTVV.

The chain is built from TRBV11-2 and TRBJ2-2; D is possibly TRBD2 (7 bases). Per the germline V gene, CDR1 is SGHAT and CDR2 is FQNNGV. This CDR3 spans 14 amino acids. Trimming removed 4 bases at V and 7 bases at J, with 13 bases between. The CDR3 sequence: CASSYLGGGGELFF. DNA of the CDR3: TGTGCCAGCAGCTATCTAGGGGGGGGCGGGGAGCTGTTTTTT.

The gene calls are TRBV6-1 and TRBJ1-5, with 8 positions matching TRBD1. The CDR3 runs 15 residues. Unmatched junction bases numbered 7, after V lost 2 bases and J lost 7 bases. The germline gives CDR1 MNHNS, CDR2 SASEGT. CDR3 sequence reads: CASSEWRQGWQPQHF. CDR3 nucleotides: TGTGCCAGCAGTGAATGGAGACAGGGGTGGCAGCCCCAGCATTTT.

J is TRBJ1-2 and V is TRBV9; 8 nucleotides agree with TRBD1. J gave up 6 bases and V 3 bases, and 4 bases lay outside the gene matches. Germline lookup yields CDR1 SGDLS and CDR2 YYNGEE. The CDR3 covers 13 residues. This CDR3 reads CASSARQGNGYTF. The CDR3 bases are TGTGCCAGCAGCGCCAGACAGGGGAATGGCTACACCTTC.

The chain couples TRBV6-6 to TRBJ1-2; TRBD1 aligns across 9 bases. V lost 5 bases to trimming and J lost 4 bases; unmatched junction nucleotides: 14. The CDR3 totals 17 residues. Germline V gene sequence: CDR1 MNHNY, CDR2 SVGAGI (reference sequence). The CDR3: CASSPGGTGRESYGYTF. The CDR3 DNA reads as TGTGCCAGCAGTCCCGGCGGGACAGGGAGGGAGAGCTATGGCTACACCTTC.

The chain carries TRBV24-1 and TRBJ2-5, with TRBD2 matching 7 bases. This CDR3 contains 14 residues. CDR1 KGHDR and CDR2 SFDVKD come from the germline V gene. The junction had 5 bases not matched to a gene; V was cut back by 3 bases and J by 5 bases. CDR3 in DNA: TGTGCCACCAGTGATGGCGGGAGTTGGGAGACCCAGTACTTC. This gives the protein CATSDGGSWETQYF.

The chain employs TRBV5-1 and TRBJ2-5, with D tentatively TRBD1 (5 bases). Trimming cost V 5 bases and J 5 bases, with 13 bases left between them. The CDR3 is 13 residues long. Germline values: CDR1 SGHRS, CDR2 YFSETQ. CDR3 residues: CASRTQGRETQYF. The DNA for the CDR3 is TGCGCCAGCAGGACGCAGGGCAGGGAGACCCAGTACTTC. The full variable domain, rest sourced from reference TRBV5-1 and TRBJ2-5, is KAGVTQTPRYLIKTRGQQVTLSCSPISGHRSVSWYQQTPGQGLQFLFEYFSETQRNKGNFPGRFSGRQFSNSRSEMNVSTLELGDSALYLCASRTQGRETQYFGPGTRLLVL.

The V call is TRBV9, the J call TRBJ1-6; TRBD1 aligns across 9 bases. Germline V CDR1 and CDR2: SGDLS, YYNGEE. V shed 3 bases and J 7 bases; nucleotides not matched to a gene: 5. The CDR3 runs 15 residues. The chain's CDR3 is CASSARQGDNSPLHF. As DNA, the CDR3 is TGTGCCAGCAGCGCTCGACAGGGGGACAATTCACCCCTCCACTTT.

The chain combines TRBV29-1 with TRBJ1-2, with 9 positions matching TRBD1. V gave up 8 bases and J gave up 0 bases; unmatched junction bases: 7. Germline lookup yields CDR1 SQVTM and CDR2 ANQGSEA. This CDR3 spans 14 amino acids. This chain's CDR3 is CSTRTGATNYGYTF. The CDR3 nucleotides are TGCAGCACAAGGACAGGGGCGACTAACTATGGCTACACCTTC.

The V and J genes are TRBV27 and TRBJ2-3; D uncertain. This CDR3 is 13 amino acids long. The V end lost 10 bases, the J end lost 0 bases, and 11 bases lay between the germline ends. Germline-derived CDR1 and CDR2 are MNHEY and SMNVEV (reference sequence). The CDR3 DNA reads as TGTGCCACGAGGCCGGAAAGCACAGATACGCAGTATTTT. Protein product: CATRPESTDTQYF.

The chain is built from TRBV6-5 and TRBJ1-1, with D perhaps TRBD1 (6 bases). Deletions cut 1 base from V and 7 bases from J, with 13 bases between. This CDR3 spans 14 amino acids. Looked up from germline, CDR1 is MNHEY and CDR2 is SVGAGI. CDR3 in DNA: TGTGCCAGCAGTTACTACAGGGAACATGGTGAAGCTTTCTTT. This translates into CASSYYREHGEAFF.

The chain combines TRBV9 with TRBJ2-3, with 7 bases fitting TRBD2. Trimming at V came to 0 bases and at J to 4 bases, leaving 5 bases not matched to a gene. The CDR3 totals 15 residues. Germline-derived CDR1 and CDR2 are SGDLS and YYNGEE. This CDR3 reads CASSVERGVADTQYF. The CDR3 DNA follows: TGTGCCAGCAGCGTAGAACGGGGGGTGGCAGATACGCAGTATTTT.

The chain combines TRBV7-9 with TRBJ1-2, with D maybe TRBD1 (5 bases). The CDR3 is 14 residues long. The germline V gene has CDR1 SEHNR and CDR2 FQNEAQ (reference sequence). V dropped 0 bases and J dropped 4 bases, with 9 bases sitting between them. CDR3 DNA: TGTGCCAGCAGCTTAGCCAGGGCTGGCTATGGCTACACCTTC. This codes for CASSLARAGYGYTF.

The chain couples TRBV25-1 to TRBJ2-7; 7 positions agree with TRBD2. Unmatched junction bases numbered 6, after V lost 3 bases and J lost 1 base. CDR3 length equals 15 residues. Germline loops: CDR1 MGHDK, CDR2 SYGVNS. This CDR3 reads CASSEGGVGSYEQYF. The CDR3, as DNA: TGTGCCAGCAGTGAGGGGGGGGTTGGGTCCTACGAGCAGTACTTC.

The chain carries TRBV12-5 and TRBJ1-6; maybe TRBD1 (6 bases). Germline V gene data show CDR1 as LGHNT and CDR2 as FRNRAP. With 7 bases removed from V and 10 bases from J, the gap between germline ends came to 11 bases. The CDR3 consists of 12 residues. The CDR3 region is CASAQDRSPLHF. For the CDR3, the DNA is TGTGCTAGTGCCCAGGACAGATCACCCCTCCACTTT.

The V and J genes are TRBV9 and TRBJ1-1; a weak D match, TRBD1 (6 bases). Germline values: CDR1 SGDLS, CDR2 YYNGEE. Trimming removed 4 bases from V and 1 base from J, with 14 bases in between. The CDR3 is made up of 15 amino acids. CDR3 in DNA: TGTGCCAGCAGCTCAGACCGGACAGCGAACACTGAAGCTTTCTTT. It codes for CASSSDRTANTEAFF.

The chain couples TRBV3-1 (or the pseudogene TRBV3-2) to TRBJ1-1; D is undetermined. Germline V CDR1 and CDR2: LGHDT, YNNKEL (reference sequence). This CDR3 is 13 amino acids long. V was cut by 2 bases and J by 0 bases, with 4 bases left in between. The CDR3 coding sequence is TGTGCCAGCAGCCAATTTATGAACACTGAAGCTTTCTTT. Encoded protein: CASSQFMNTEAFF.

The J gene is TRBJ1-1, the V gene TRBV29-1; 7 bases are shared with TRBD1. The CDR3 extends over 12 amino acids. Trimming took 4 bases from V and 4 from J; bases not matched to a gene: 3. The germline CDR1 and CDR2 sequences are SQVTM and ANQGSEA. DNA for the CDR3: TGCAGCGTTGCCCGGGACAGCACTGAAGCTTTCTTT. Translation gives CSVARDSTEAFF.

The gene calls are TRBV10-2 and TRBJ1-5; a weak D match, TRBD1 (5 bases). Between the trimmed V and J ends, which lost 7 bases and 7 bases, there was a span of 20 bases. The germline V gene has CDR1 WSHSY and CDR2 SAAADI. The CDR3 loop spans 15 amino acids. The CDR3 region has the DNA TGCGCCAGCACCCGAGCGGCGGGACCGGGCCAGCCCCAGCATTTT. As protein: CASTRAAGPGQPQHF.